These 29 T cell receptor beta chains were all obtained from the same sample, sequenced in a study of blood T cells in healthy people across ages. A second PCR of 7 to 11 cycles used a sample-barcoded 5' primer and a J-beta primer mix. MiXCR was run by TCRdb on the 5' RACE reads, yielding one entry per CDR3 protein. The sample has about 1 million distinct CDR3 sequences, around 45% seen once. Material: blood. All receptors derive from a woman aged 60-70 years in good health.

The chain combines TRBV18 with TRBJ2-3; 8 bases match TRBD2. The CDR3 has 16 amino acids. J was trimmed by 0 bases and V by 6 bases; bases with no gene match: 8. Germline assignment: CDR1 KGHSH and CDR2 LQKENI. The CDR3, as DNA: TGTGCCAGCTCGCCCCTCCCTAGCGGGAGCACAGATACGCAGTATTTT. Translating it yields CASSPLPSGSTDTQYF.

The chain is built from TRBV12-3 or TRBV12-4 and TRBJ1-2; 7 nucleotides agree with TRBD1. V was pared by 3 bases and J by 8 bases, with 9 bases of the junction left unmatched. The CDR3 has 14 amino acids. CDR3 sequence reads: CASSFSRQGRGYTF. CDR3 bases: TGTGCCAGCAGTTTTTCGAGACAGGGCCGGGGCTACACCTTC.

The chain links TRBV29-1 to TRBJ2-7; no clear D gene. CDR1 SQVTM and CDR2 ANQGSEA come from the germline V gene. Between the trimmed V and J ends, which lost 4 bases and 0 bases, there was a span of 7 bases. CDR3 length: 12 amino acids. The CDR3 DNA sequence: TGCAGCGTTGGGAGAAGCTCCTACGAGCAGTACTTC. Amino acid sequence: CSVGRSSYEQYF.

This clonotype was detected a few times. This chain uses TRBV10-3 with TRBJ2-5; possibly TRBD2 for D (6 bases). Trimming cost V 6 bases and J 2 bases, with 10 bases left between them. CDR1 and CDR2 (germline): ENHRY, SYGVKD. The CDR3 is 13 amino acids. CDR3 coding DNA: TGTGCCATCAGCCGGGAGTATCAAGAGACCCAGTACTTC. Protein: CAISREYQETQYF.

This chain uses TRBV7-6 with TRBJ1-1, with D tentatively TRBD1 (5 bases). This CDR3 is 15 amino acids long. Germline loops: CDR1 SGHVS, CDR2 FNYEAQ. V was clipped by 3 bases and J by 2 bases, with 13 bases between them. The CDR3 sequence is CASSLSTGLNTEAFF. CDR3 bases: TGTGCCAGCAGCTTGTCCACGGGACTTAACACTGAAGCTTTCTTT.

V is TRBV28 and J is TRBJ1-5; D gene unclear. V was trimmed by 11 bases and J by 4 bases, leaving 15 bases between them. The CDR3 runs to 13 residues. Germline V CDR1 and CDR2: MDHEN, SYDVKM. The CDR3 loop reads CAGETAGNQPQHF. The CDR3, as DNA: TGTGCCGGCGAGACCGCGGGAAATCAGCCCCAGCATTTT.

The chain employs TRBV3-1 and TRBJ1-2, with 10 bases lining up with TRBD1. This CDR3 contains 15 residues. Germline V CDR1 and CDR2: LGHDT, YNNKEL (reference sequence). Losses at the gene ends were 4 bases for V and 0 bases for J; bases not matched to a gene: 2. The CDR3 reads CASSPDRGSNYGYTF. The CDR3 DNA is TGTGCCAGCAGCCCGGACAGGGGGTCTAACTATGGCTACACCTTC.

The sample holds one count of this clonotype. V is TRBV20-1 and J is TRBJ2-2; unclear D gene. This CDR3 is built from 12 residues. Trimming shortened V by 5 bases and J by 2 bases, and 6 bases separated the two germline ends. Germline V CDR1 and CDR2: DFQATT, SNEGSKA (reference sequence). This CDR3 reads CSAQLNTGELFF. The CDR3, as DNA: TGCAGTGCTCAGCTTAACACCGGGGAGCTGTTTTTT.

This clonotype appeared a few times. This CDR3 reads CASSLFSAGQETQYF. The CDR3 bases are TGTGCCAGCAGCTTATTTTCGGCGGGCCAGGAGACCCAGTACTTC. The chain joins TRBV7-2 to TRBJ2-5, with a weak D call TRBD2 (5 bases). Germline CDR1 reads SGHTA; CDR2 reads FQGNSA. This CDR3 has 15 amino acids. V was clipped by 2 bases and J by 5 bases, with 15 bases between them.

The V call is TRBV2, the J call TRBJ2-4; D is perhaps TRBD2 (6 bases). From germline, CDR1 is SNHLY and CDR2 FYNNEI. This CDR3 is built from 16 residues. Trimming took off 2 bases at V and 3 bases at J, with 14 bases between the two ends. Written as DNA, the CDR3 is TGTGCCAGCAGTGAATTTGGGCTCGGGGGCAAAAACATTCAGTACTTC. Translating gives CASSEFGLGGKNIQYF.

The chain couples TRBV5-1 to TRBJ2-7, with D perhaps given as TRBD1 or TRBD2 (6 bases each). From germline, CDR1 is SGHRS and CDR2 YFSETQ. This CDR3 contains 15 residues. Trimming took 5 bases from V and 4 from J, leaving 19 bases between them. CDR3 coding DNA: TGCGCCAGCAGTACGTTAGGGGGGTACGGTTACGAGCAGTACTTC. Protein: CASSTLGGYGYEQYF.

The sample holds a few counts of this clonotype. The chain combines TRBV12-3 or TRBV12-4 with TRBJ2-2, with TRBD2 matching over 10 bases. This CDR3 is 16 amino acids long. Trimming removed 4 bases from V and 4 bases from J; junction bases left unmatched: 6. The CDR3 region is CASSYKAGGVTGELFF. CDR3 bases: TGTGCCAGCAGTTACAAAGCGGGAGGGGTCACCGGGGAGCTGTTTTTT.

The table lists this clonotype with a few counts. The V gene is TRBV28, the J gene TRBJ2-5; D call uncertain. V lost 4 bases and J 0 bases, leaving 3 bases between the germline ends. This CDR3 is 12 amino acids long. Germline values: CDR1 MDHEN, CDR2 SYDVKM. CDR3 region: CASSSHQETQYF. DNA of the CDR3: TGTGCCAGCAGTTCACACCAAGAGACCCAGTACTTC.

The chain joins TRBV29-1 to TRBJ2-5; the D gene could be TRBD1 or TRBD2 (5 bases each). In germline, CDR1 is SQVTM, CDR2 ANQGSEA. The CDR3 runs 13 residues. Trimming removed 1 base from V and 11 bases from J, with 17 bases in between. CDR3 sequence reads: CSVEGLEGNEQYF. As DNA, the CDR3 is TGCAGCGTTGAAGGCCTAGAGGGGAATGAGCAGTACTTC.

CDR3 coding DNA: TGTGCCAGCAGCCGAGACAGGGTCCAATACGAGCAGTACTTC. Residues: CASSRDRVQYEQYF. J is TRBJ2-7 and V is TRBV6-1, with TRBD1 matching over 7 bases. This CDR3 has 14 residues. Germline CDR1 reads MNHNS; CDR2 reads SASEGT. J was trimmed by 4 bases and V by 6 bases; bases with no gene match: 9.

The table lists this clonotype with many counts. This chain links TRBV7-9 with TRBJ2-5; D is possibly TRBD1 or TRBD2 (5 bases each). The CDR3 runs 11 residues. The germline gives CDR1 SEHNR, CDR2 FQNEAQ (reference sequence). The V end was cut by 4 bases, the J end by 11 bases, with 11 bases between. CDR3 bases: TGTGCCAGCAGCTCGCTAGGGGAGCAGTACTTC. Translating it yields CASSSLGEQYF.

In its sample, this clonotype was seen a few times. The rearrangement uses TRBV5-1 and TRBJ2-5; tentative D call: TRBD2 (5 bases). The CDR3 spans 13 residues. Looked up from germline, CDR1 is SGHRS and CDR2 is YFSETQ. Deletions cut 0 bases from V and 7 bases from J, with 10 bases between. The CDR3 is CASSLEVAGTQYF. In nucleotides, the CDR3 is TGCGCCAGCAGCTTGGAGGTCGCGGGGACCCAGTACTTC.

V and J are TRBV5-6 and TRBJ1-4, with D maybe TRBD1 (5 bases). The CDR3 totals 16 residues. In germline, CDR1 is SGHDT, CDR2 YYEEEE. The V end lost 1 base, the J end lost 4 bases, and 14 bases lay between the germline ends. The CDR3 here is CASSLTAGEDNEKLFF. The CDR3 DNA reads TGTGCCAGCAGCTTGACCGCGGGGGAGGATAATGAAAAACTGTTTTTT. Based on the CDR3 plus reference TRBV5-6 and TRBJ1-4, the full variable domain is DAGVTQSPTHLIKTRGQQVTLRCSPKSGHDTVSWYQQALGQGPQFIFQYYEEEERQRGNFPDRFSGHQFPNYSSELNVNALLLGDSALYLCASSLTAGEDNEKLFFGSGTQLSVL.

This clonotype was observed a few times. The chain employs TRBV7-2 and TRBJ1-4; 7 nucleotides agree with TRBD1. V lost 1 base, J lost 6 bases, and 5 bases stayed unmatched. The CDR3 is 15 amino acids. Per the germline V gene, CDR1 is SGHTA and CDR2 is FQGNSA. Here the CDR3 reads CASSLVTGTDEKLFF. DNA of the CDR3: TGTGCCAGCAGCTTAGTCACCGGGACAGATGAAAAACTGTTTTTT. The whole variable domain, remainder taken from reference TRBV7-2 and TRBJ1-4, is GAGVSQSPSNKVTEKGKDVELRCDPISGHTALYWYRQSLGQGLEFLIYFQGNSAPDKSGLPSDRFSAERTGGSVSTLTIQRTQQEDSAVYLCASSLVTGTDEKLFFGSGTQLSVL.

This clonotype was counted only a few times. The rearrangement links TRBV27 to TRBJ1-4; D gene ambiguous. The CDR3 is 13 residues long. Germline values: CDR1 MNHEY, CDR2 SMNVEV (reference sequence). V was pared by 5 bases and J by 0 bases, with 4 bases between. The DNA for the CDR3 is TGTGCCAGCAGTCTCTCAACTAATGAAAAACTGTTTTTT. Translation gives CASSLSTNEKLFF.

The chain recombines TRBV9 with TRBJ2-3; D perhaps matches TRBD2 (6 bases). The V gene lost 0 bases and the J gene lost 3 bases, with 14 bases spanning the gap. Germline assignment: CDR1 SGDLS and CDR2 YYNGEE. The CDR3 sequence is 16 residues long. The DNA of the CDR3 is TGTGCCAGCAGCGTAGATAGCGGTCGTCGAACAGATACGCAGTATTTT. It is translated as CASSVDSGRRTDTQYF.

This clonotype was found a few times. The gene calls are TRBV7-8 and TRBJ2-4; TRBD2 agrees at 7 bases. Judging by the DNA end, TRBJ2-7 fits better; the J call may be wrong. From germline, CDR1 is SGHVS and CDR2 FQNEAQ. CDR3 length: 13 residues. CDR3 protein: CASSLGGGSEQYF. The CDR3 DNA reads as TGTGCCAGCAGCTTAGGGGGGGGATCCGAGCAGTACTTC.

CDR3 residues: CASSLSGQFTDTQYF. The CDR3 DNA reads TGCGCCAGCAGCTTGAGCGGCCAATTCACAGATACGCAGTATTTT. The V call is TRBV5-1, the J call TRBJ2-3; D possibly corresponds to TRBD2 (5 bases). From germline, CDR1 is SGHRS and CDR2 YFSETQ. The CDR3 is made up of 15 amino acids. V was pared by 1 base and J by 2 bases, with 11 bases between.

The DNA for the CDR3 is TGTGCCAGCAGCGTAGACTCCCTAAGTGGCTACACCTTC. Amino acid sequence: CASSVDSLSGYTF. The rearrangement uses TRBV9 and TRBJ1-2, with D unresolved. The CDR3 extends over 13 amino acids. Per germline, CDR1 SGDLS and CDR2 YYNGEE. V gave up 0 bases and J gave up 7 bases, with 10 bases separating them.

The DNA of the CDR3 is TGCGCCAGCAGCTCGATACCGGGACAGGGGGCCAATGAGCAGTTCTTC. Translated, it gives CASSSIPGQGANEQFF. The V gene is TRBV5-1, the J gene TRBJ2-1, with TRBD1 matching 12 bases. CDR1 and CDR2 (germline): SGHRS, YFSETQ. Trimming took 3 bases from V and 6 from J; bases not matched to a gene: 7. The CDR3 sequence is 16 residues long.

The V and J genes are TRBV12-3 or TRBV12-4 and TRBJ1-2; TRBD1 might be the D (6 bases). V shed 4 bases and J shed 8 bases, with 17 bases lying between them. The CDR3 runs to 14 residues. CDR3 nucleotides: TGTGCCAGCAGTTCGACTCGGGGGGCTTACGGCTACACCTTC. Amino acid sequence: CASSSTRGAYGYTF.

The chain uses TRBV27 and TRBJ2-7, with D hard to call. CDR3 length: 14 residues. Per the germline V gene, CDR1 is MNHEY and CDR2 is SMNVEV (reference sequence). Trimming shortened V by 6 bases and J by 6 bases, and 18 bases separated the two germline ends. The CDR3 sequence: CASSLRTDAAEQYF. CDR3 coding DNA: TGTGCCAGCAGCTTAAGGACCGACGCTGCCGAGCAGTACTTC.

This clonotype came up a few times. V gene TRBV4-1 combines with J gene TRBJ2-1, with 9 positions matching TRBD2. CDR3 length equals 15 residues. The germline CDR1 and CDR2 sequences are MGHRA and YSYEKL. The ends lost 3 bases at V and 2 bases at J; junction bases unmatched: 2. CDR3 sequence: CASSHSGGTYNEQFF. The CDR3 region has the DNA TGCGCCAGCAGCCATAGCGGGGGCACCTACAATGAGCAGTTCTTC.

A few counts support this clonotype. The chain's CDR3 is CATSDPGAPTYNEQFF. CDR3 bases: TGTGCCACCAGTGACCCTGGGGCCCCCACCTACAATGAGCAGTTCTTC. The V and J genes are TRBV24-1 and TRBJ2-1, with D perhaps TRBD1 (5 bases). Germline assignment: CDR1 KGHDR and CDR2 SFDVKD. V was cut by 4 bases and J by 2 bases, with 14 bases left in between. The CDR3 contains 16 residues.